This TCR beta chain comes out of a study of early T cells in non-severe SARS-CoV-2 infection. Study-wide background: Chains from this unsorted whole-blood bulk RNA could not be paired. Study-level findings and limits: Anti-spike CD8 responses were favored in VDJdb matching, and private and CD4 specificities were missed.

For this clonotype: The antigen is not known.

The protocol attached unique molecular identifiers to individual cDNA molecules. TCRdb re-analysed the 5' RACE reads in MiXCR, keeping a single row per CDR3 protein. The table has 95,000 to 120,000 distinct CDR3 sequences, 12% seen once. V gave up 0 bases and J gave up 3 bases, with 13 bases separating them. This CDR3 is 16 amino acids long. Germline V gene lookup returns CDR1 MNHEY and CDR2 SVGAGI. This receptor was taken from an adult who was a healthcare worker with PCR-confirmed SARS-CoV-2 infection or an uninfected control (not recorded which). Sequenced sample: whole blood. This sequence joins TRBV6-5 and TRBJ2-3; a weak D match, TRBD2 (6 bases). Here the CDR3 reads CASSYSKLAITDTQYF. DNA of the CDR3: TGTGCCAGCAGTTACTCCAAACTAGCAATAACAGATACGCAGTATTTT.